The present T cell receptor beta chain was sequenced within a study of tumor-infiltrating lymphocytes in primary liver carcinoma. CDR1 MNHNS and CDR2 SASEGT come from the germline V gene. Between the trimmed V and J ends, which lost 1 base and 14 bases, there was a span of 15 bases. There are 14 residues in the CDR3. From roughly 18-30 mg of unsorted bulk tissue, DNA and RNA were co-extracted together. Patients were chronically HBV-infected and treatment-naive. Uniformly, tumor samples exhibited a viable tumor cell fraction exceeding 75%. Making TCR beta cDNA involved around 520 ng total RNA and a constant-region primer. Three rounds of nested multiplex PCR with slightly modified ARM-PCR produced TCR beta libraries. Amplification in the first two PCR rounds was performed using TRBV1-TRBV30 forward primers and a C-beta reverse primer for 10 cycles each. Each CDR3 protein is one row after TCRdb ran MiXCR on the multiplex PCR reads. The sample gives 100,000 to 150,000 distinct CDR3 sequences, 64% of which show up once; 7% to 10% is in the top ten.

The clonotype originates from a woman aged 55-69 years with primary liver carcinoma and hepatitis B virus infection. The chain is built from TRBV6-1 and TRBJ1-6; D is uncertain. The sequenced sample consisted of liver tumor tissue from sampling region 3. Subset in this sample: tumor region T3, left-lateral pole. This CDR3 is CASSEDVFGGTLHF. The DNA for the CDR3 is TGTGCCAGCAGTGAAGATGTGTTCGGAGGGACCCTCCACTTT.